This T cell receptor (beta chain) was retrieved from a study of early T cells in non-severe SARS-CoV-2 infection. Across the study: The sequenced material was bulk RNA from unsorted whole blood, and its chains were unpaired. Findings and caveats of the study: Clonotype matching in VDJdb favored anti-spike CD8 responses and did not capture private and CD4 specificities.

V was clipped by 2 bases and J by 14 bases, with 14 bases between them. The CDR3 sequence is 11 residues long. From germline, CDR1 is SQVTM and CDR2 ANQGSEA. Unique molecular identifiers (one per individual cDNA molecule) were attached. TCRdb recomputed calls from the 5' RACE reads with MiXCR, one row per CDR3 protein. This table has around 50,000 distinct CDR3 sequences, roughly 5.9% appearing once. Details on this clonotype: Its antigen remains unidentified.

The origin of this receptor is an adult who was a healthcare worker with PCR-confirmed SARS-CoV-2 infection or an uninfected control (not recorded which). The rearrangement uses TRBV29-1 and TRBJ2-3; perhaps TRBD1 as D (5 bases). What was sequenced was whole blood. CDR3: CSVETQGVWYF. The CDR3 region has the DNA TGCAGCGTTGAAACGCAGGGTGTGTGGTATTTT.